This T cell receptor beta chain came from a study of cytomegalovirus exposure and HLA in healthy donors. Only one count was recorded for this clone. What it binds is unknown. General study results and limits: Productive rates of about 87% or about 30% were seen for most TCR beta V segments in an earlier analysis. In vitro confirmation showed a few CMV-associated chains to be CMV antigen specific.

Primers for the PCR totalled 60 Vbeta and 13 Jbeta. Sequencing used immunoSEQ multiplex PCR; TCRdb keeps in-frame clones, though not all of them. The table has about 61,000 clones, 70% to 90% seen once. Healthy bone marrow donors formed the donor group. The TCR comes from a man in his thirties or forties in good health and CMV-seropositive. Sequences were obtained from PBMCs.

CDR3 region: CASRTSGRIYEQYF. The DNA of the CDR3 is TGTGCCAGCAGAACCAGCGGGAGAATCTACGAGCAGTACTTC. This chain connects TRBV6-1 to TRBJ2-7; 8 bases line up with TRBD2. The V gene end was trimmed by 6 bases and the J gene end by 3 bases; junction bases not matched to a gene: 7. This CDR3 region has 14 residues. Per germline, CDR1 MNHNS and CDR2 SASEGT.